A single sample is the source of the 25 T cell receptor beta chains below, sequenced in a study of technical replicates of blood from a few donors. Profiled with immunoSEQ multiplex PCR; TCRdb holds only in-frame clones, not every one. The sample consists of roughly 72,000 clones, around 90% of them appearing once. Sequences were obtained from T cells isolated from PBMCs. These receptors were obtained from a human donor in good health.

The V call is TRBV6-5, the J call TRBJ2-5; a weak D match, TRBD2 (6 bases). CDR1 and CDR2 from the germline V gene are MNHEY and SVGAGI. CDR3 length equals 14 residues. Trimming removed 2 bases from V and 1 base from J, with 8 bases in between. The CDR3 nucleotides are TGTGCCAGCAGTTACGGAGGGATCCAAGAGACCCAGTACTTC. This gives the protein CASSYGGIQETQYF.

V gene TRBV7-9 combines with J gene TRBJ2-1; 12 bases line up with TRBD2. CDR3 length: 18 residues. V gave up 3 bases and J gave up 8 bases; unmatched junction bases: 14. Germline loops: CDR1 SEHNR, CDR2 FQNEAQ (reference sequence). DNA of the CDR3: TGTGCCAGCAGCTTCGACCGACTAGCGGGGGTTTCTTCGGATGAGCAGTTCTTC. The encoded protein is CASSFDRLAGVSSDEQFF.

The chain is built from TRBV2 and TRBJ2-3; 12 bases fit TRBD2. The V gene's germline CDR1 is SNHLY and CDR2 FYNNEI. The CDR3 is 15 residues long. Trimming at V came to 4 bases and at J to 1 base, leaving 0 bases not matched to a gene. CDR3 protein: CASSGLAGGTDTQYF. CDR3 nucleotide sequence: TGTGCCAGCAGTGGACTAGCGGGAGGCACAGATACGCAGTATTTT. Full variable domain (rest looked up from reference TRBV2 and TRBJ2-3): EPEVTQTPSHQVTQMGQEVILRCVPISNHLYFYWYRQILGQKVEFLVSFYNNEISEKSEIFDDQFSVERPDGSNFTLKIRSTKLEDSAMYFCASSGLAGGTDTQYFGPGTRLTVL.

This clone was recorded a few times. The rearrangement links TRBV19 to TRBJ1-3; the D gene is possibly TRBD1 (6 bases). CDR3 length: 14 residues. Germline loops: CDR1 LNHDA, CDR2 SQIVND (reference sequence). Deletions cut 7 bases from V and 4 bases from J, with 14 bases between. CDR3 sequence (DNA): TGTGCCAGTATTATCGGGGGGCGAGGAAACACCATATATTTT. Its translation is CASIIGGRGNTIYF.

The chain has TRBV7-9 and TRBJ2-7, with TRBD1 matching 9 bases. CDR3 length: 16 residues. Germline V gives CDR1 SEHNR, CDR2 FQNEAQ (reference sequence). V was pared by 5 bases and J by 4 bases, with 12 bases of the junction left unmatched. The CDR3 bases are TGTGCCAGCAGCCCCAATCCGGGACAGGGTTTTTACGAGCAGTACTTC. Translating it yields CASSPNPGQGFYEQYF.

V gene TRBV5-1 combines with J gene TRBJ1-4, with D possibly TRBD1 on 6 matching bases. The V end was cut by 2 bases, the J end by 7 bases, with 18 bases between. The length of the CDR3 is 16 residues. Looked up from germline, CDR1 is SGHRS and CDR2 is YFSETQ. CDR3 in amino acids: CASSLEGVREFEKLFF. CDR3 bases: TGCGCCAGCAGCTTAGAGGGGGTGAGGGAGTTTGAAAAACTGTTTTTT.

J is TRBJ1-3 and V is TRBV29-1, with no clear D. The CDR3 contains 14 residues. Trimming cost V 4 bases and J 3 bases, with 13 bases left between them. Germline loops: CDR1 SQVTM, CDR2 ANQGSEA. The CDR3 DNA follows: TGCAGCGTTGTCAGTGGGCTTCTTGGAAACACCATATATTTT. Encoded protein: CSVVSGLLGNTIYF.

The chain employs TRBV7-3 and TRBJ2-2, with D perhaps matching TRBD2 (5 bases). This CDR3 region has 15 residues. The V gene lost 5 bases and the J gene lost 1 base, with 11 bases spanning the gap. From germline, CDR1 is SGHTA and CDR2 FQGTGA. CDR3 nucleotide sequence: TGTGCCAGCAGCCAAGGCGGAGGGAACACCGGGGAGCTGTTTTTT. Translation: CASSQGGGNTGELFF.

The V call is TRBV7-9, the J call TRBJ2-7, with 7 bases that match TRBD2. The junction had 6 bases not matched to a gene; V was cut back by 3 bases and J by 1 base. The CDR3 is 15 amino acids. In germline, CDR1 is SEHNR, CDR2 FQNEAQ (reference sequence). The CDR3 DNA is TGTGCCAGCAGCTTCGGGGGGATCGGGTCCTACGAGCAGTACTTC. Its protein product is CASSFGGIGSYEQYF.

The J gene is TRBJ2-3, the V gene TRBV7-2; D might be TRBD2 (6 bases). The CDR3 loop spans 13 amino acids. Germline V gene sequence: CDR1 SGHTA, CDR2 FQGNSA. V dropped 4 bases and J dropped 5 bases, with 10 bases sitting between them. This chain's CDR3 is CASSSEGRDTQYF. The CDR3 bases are TGTGCCAGCAGCTCGGAGGGAAGAGATACGCAGTATTTT.

The chain links TRBV6-5 to TRBJ1-1; D gene uncertain. V was trimmed by 6 bases and J by 1 base, leaving 12 bases between them. The CDR3 is 14 residues long. CDR1 and CDR2 from the germline V gene are MNHEY and SVGAGI. The DNA of the CDR3 is TGTGCCAGCAGGGTGTGGGAGGCGAACACTGAAGCTTTCTTT. Translating it yields CASRVWEANTEAFF.

This clone was detected a few times. The V call is TRBV11-2, the J call TRBJ2-7; 11 bases are shared with TRBD2. V was pared by 3 bases and J by 2 bases, with 3 bases of the junction left unmatched. The CDR3 is 15 residues long. Per the germline V gene, CDR1 is SGHAT and CDR2 is FQNNGV. The CDR3 DNA reads as TGTGCCAGCAGCTTCTTACTAGCGGGGGCCTACGAGCAGTACTTC. As protein: CASSFLLAGAYEQYF.

The V and J genes are TRBV14 and TRBJ2-5; the match to TRBD1 covers 7 bases. The germline V gene encodes CDR1 SGHDN and CDR2 FVKESK. Unmatched junction bases numbered 6, after V lost 3 bases and J lost 2 bases. The CDR3 has 15 residues. The CDR3 is CASSHKGQIQETQYF. CDR3 coding DNA: TGTGCCAGCAGCCATAAGGGACAGATTCAAGAGACCCAGTACTTC. Full variable domain (rest looked up from reference TRBV14 and TRBJ2-5): EAGVTQFPSHSVIEKGQTVTLRCDPISGHDNLYWYRRVMGKEIKFLLHFVKESKQDESGMPNNRFLAERTGGTYSTLKVQPAELEDSGVYFCASSHKGQIQETQYFGPGTRLLVL.

J is TRBJ2-7 and V is TRBV2; the D is unclear. Germline loops: CDR1 SNHLY, CDR2 FYNNEI. The CDR3 extends over 14 amino acids. Trimming cost V 2 bases and J 1 base, with 9 bases left between them. As DNA, the CDR3 is TGTGCCAGCAGTGAACGGGTCCAGTCCTACGAGCAGTACTTC. This sequence encodes CASSERVQSYEQYF.

The chain carries TRBV28 and TRBJ2-3, with 8 positions matching TRBD2. With V trimmed by 2 bases and J by 11 bases, 3 bases remained unmatched. This CDR3 is 12 amino acids long. Germline V gives CDR1 MDHEN, CDR2 SYDVKM. DNA of the CDR3: TGTGCCAGCAGTTTAGGACTAGCTCAGCAGTATTTT. Amino acids: CASSLGLAQQYF.

The chain carries TRBV7-8 and TRBJ2-5, with D maybe TRBD1 (5 bases). The CDR3 runs 15 residues. The V and J ends lost 5 bases and 9 bases respectively, with 22 bases between them. Germline V lookup: CDR1 SGHVS, CDR2 FQNEAQ. Written as DNA, the CDR3 is TGTGCCAGCAGCCCCTCCAGGGTACAGCAGTGGTCCCAGTACTTC. Its protein is CASSPSRVQQWSQYF. Full variable domain (missing parts from reference TRBV7-8 and TRBJ2-5): GAGVSQSPRYKVAKRGQDVALRCDPISGHVSLFWYQQALGQGPEFLTYFQNEAQLDKSGLPSDRFFAERPEGSVSTLKIQRTQQEDSAVYLCASSPSRVQQWSQYFGPGTRLLVL.

V and J are TRBV5-6 and TRBJ1-3; D remains ambiguous. V lost 4 bases and J 0 bases, leaving 8 bases between the germline ends. CDR3 length: 14 amino acids. Germline values: CDR1 SGHDT, CDR2 YYEEEE. The CDR3 loop reads CASSPTFSGNTIYF. As DNA, the CDR3 is TGTGCCAGCAGCCCCACATTCTCTGGAAACACCATATATTTT.

V gene TRBV30 combines with J gene TRBJ1-1, with TRBD1 identical over 11 bases. This CDR3 comprises 13 residues. Losses at the gene ends were 5 bases for V and 6 bases for J; bases not matched to a gene: 5. Germline V gene lookup returns CDR1 GTSNPN and CDR2 SVGIG (reference sequence). The CDR3 nucleotides are TGTGCCTGGGGACAGGGGGCTTTCGCTGAAGCTTTCTTT. The encoded protein is CAWGQGAFAEAFF.

The rearrangement joins TRBV11-3 to TRBJ1-1; D remains ambiguous. This CDR3 has 16 amino acids. Trimming cost V 1 base and J 5 bases, with 17 bases left between them. Germline CDR1 SGHNT, CDR2 YENEEA. CDR3 sequence: CASSLGRPEIETEAFF. In DNA, the CDR3 is TGTGCCAGCAGCTTAGGGCGACCGGAGATTGAGACTGAAGCTTTCTTT.

The chain recombines TRBV7-9 with TRBJ2-3, with D perhaps matching TRBD2 (5 bases). V was pared by 8 bases and J by 2 bases, with 14 bases between. The CDR3 has 14 residues. Germline V CDR1 and CDR2: SEHNR, FQNEAQ (reference sequence). The CDR3 here is CASRERTLTDTQYF. The DNA of the CDR3 is TGTGCCAGCCGCGAGCGGACGCTCACAGATACGCAGTATTTT.

V is TRBV10-1 and J is TRBJ2-1; possible D gene TRBD2, 6 bases. The CDR3 covers 14 residues. V was cut by 10 bases and J by 4 bases, with 17 bases left in between. The V gene's germline CDR1 is WNHNN and CDR2 SYGVQD (reference sequence). CDR3 in DNA: TGCGCCACCCAGGGACTGGACCAGTACAATGAGCAGTTCTTC. Its protein product is CATQGLDQYNEQFF.

This rearrangement joins TRBV14 to TRBJ1-2, with D possibly TRBD1 on 6 matching bases. Per the germline V gene, CDR1 is SGHDN and CDR2 is FVKESK. There are 14 residues in the CDR3. The ends were cut back, 4 bases at V and 2 bases at J, with 11 bases in the middle. CDR3 protein: CASSLAGANYGYTF. The CDR3 region has the DNA TGTGCCAGCAGCCTAGCAGGGGCCAACTATGGCTACACCTTC.

J is TRBJ1-3 and V is TRBV19; weak D call: TRBD1 (6 bases). V lost 6 bases, J lost 4 bases, and 16 bases lay in between. The CDR3 is 15 amino acids. Germline CDR1 is LNHDA and CDR2 is SQIVND (reference sequence). The CDR3 sequence is CASRASGGRGNTIYF. For the CDR3, the DNA is TGTGCCAGTAGGGCCTCGGGGGGGCGAGGAAACACCATATATTTT.

V gene TRBV13 combines with J gene TRBJ2-7; D gene unclear. V was clipped by 5 bases and J by 2 bases, with 4 bases between them. There are 11 residues in the CDR3. Germline CDR1 reads PRHDT; CDR2 reads FYEKMQ (reference sequence). The DNA of the CDR3 is TGTGCCAGCAGCCTAACCTACGAGCAGTACTTC. This translates into CASSLTYEQYF. Using reference TRBV13 and TRBJ2-7 for the parts outside the CDR3, the full variable domain is AAGVIQSPRHLIKEKRETATLKCYPIPRHDTVYWYQQGPGQDPQFLISFYEKMQSDKGSIPDRFSAQQFSDYHSELNMSSLELGDSALYFCASSLTYEQYFGPGTRLTVT.

The chain couples TRBV5-5 to TRBJ1-4, with 9 nucleotides matching TRBD1. The germline V gene has CDR1 SGHKS and CDR2 YYEKEE (reference sequence). Germline trimming cut 3 bases from V and 8 bases from J; bases unmatched to any gene: 5. The CDR3 is 14 residues long. CDR3 nucleotide sequence: TGTGCCAGCAGCTCCGACAGGGGGGGAGAAAAACTGTTTTTT. This encodes CASSSDRGGEKLFF.